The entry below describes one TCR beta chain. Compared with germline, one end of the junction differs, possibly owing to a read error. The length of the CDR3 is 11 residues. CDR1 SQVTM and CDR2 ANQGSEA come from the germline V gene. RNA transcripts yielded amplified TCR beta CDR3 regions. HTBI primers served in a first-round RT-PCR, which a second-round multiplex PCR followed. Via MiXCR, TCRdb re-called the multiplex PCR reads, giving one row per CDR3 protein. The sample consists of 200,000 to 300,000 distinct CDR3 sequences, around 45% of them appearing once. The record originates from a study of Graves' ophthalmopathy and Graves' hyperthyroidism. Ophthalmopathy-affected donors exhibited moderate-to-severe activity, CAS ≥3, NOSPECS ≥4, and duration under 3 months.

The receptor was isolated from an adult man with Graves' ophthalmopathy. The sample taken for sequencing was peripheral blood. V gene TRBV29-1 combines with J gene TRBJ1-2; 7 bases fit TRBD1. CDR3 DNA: TGCAGCGTCGAACAGGGGTATGGCTACATCTTC. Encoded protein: CSVEQGYGYIF. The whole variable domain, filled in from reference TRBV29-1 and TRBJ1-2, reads SAVISQKPSRDICQRGTSLTIQCQVDSQVTMMFWYRQQPGQSLTLIATANQGSEATYESGFVIDKFPISRPNLTFSTLTVSNMSPEDSSIYLCSVEQGYGYIFGSGTRLTVV.